A single sample is the source of the 28 T cell receptor beta chains below, sequenced in a study of response to subunit inactivated influenza vaccine. Each CDR3 protein is one row after TCRdb ran MiXCR on the RT-PCR reads. Found here are about 610,000 distinct CDR3 sequences, 14% of them singletons; the top ten hold roughly 10%. The sample consisted of PBMCs from blood, taken roughly 13 days after vaccination. All receptors derive from a man in his fifties or sixties who received an inactivated influenza vaccine.

The table lists this clonotype with many counts. The chain employs TRBV7-8 and TRBJ2-3; 9 bases agree with TRBD2. This CDR3 is built from 16 residues. Germline CDR1 is SGHVS and CDR2 is FQNEAQ. With V trimmed by 7 bases and J by 8 bases, 16 bases remained unmatched. CDR3: CASTPPWREGLATQYF. CDR3 DNA: TGTGCCAGCACCCCCCCCTGGCGGGAGGGCCTCGCTACGCAGTATTTT.

The CDR3 reads CATRDGTGVTDTQYF. The CDR3, as DNA: TGTGCCACCCGGGACGGGACGGGAGTCACAGATACGCAGTATTTT. V usage is TRBV15 and J usage is TRBJ2-3, with D perhaps TRBD2 (6 bases). The ends were cut back, 8 bases at V and 2 bases at J, with 17 bases in the middle. Germline CDR1 is LNHNV and CDR2 is YYDKDF (reference sequence). This CDR3 is 15 amino acids long.

This clonotype was observed a few times. Here the CDR3 reads CASSLTPQGASYEQYF. Here the CDR3 DNA reads TGCGCCAGCAGCTTGACGCCCCAGGGGGCCTCCTACGAGCAGTACTTC. The gene calls are TRBV5-1 and TRBJ2-7; TRBD1 matches at 8 bases. Trimming cost V 1 base and J 0 bases; bases outside gene matches: 6. Germline assignment: CDR1 SGHRS and CDR2 YFSETQ. There are 16 residues in the CDR3.

There are a few counts of this clonotype. CDR3 bases: TGTGCCGTCCGGGTGTCTGGAAACACCATATATTTT. Residues: CAVRVSGNTIYF. The J gene is TRBJ1-3, the V gene TRBV12-3 or TRBV12-4; D unresolved. The CDR3 has 12 amino acids. Trimming pared 11 bases from V and 1 base from J, leaving 9 bases between.

The chain couples TRBV7-2 to TRBJ2-1; the D gene is possibly TRBD2 (6 bases). The CDR3 spans 15 residues. The V gene's germline CDR1 is SGHTA and CDR2 FQGNSA. V was pared by 5 bases and J by 7 bases, with 18 bases between. CDR3 sequence (DNA): TGTGCCAGCAGCACCTCGGGGGTTCAATTAAATGAGCAGTTCTTC. It translates to CASSTSGVQLNEQFF.

Only a few counts were recorded for this clonotype. V is TRBV6-5 and J is TRBJ2-7; TRBD1 is a possible D gene (6 bases). The CDR3 spans 14 residues. The germline CDR1 and CDR2 sequences are MNHEY and SVGAGI. V gave up 4 bases and J gave up 5 bases, with 15 bases separating them. The CDR3 sequence: CASSSQGAIHEQYF. DNA for the CDR3: TGTGCCAGCAGTTCACAGGGAGCAATCCACGAGCAGTACTTC.

This rearrangement joins TRBV7-9 to TRBJ2-1, with TRBD1 matching over 8 bases. The germline CDR1 and CDR2 sequences are SEHNR and FQNEAQ (reference sequence). The CDR3 covers 14 residues. The junction had 8 bases not matched to a gene; V was cut back by 5 bases and J by 8 bases. CDR3: CASSGQGFYYEQFF. The CDR3 DNA reads as TGTGCCAGCAGCGGACAGGGCTTTTATTATGAGCAGTTCTTC.

The rearrangement joins TRBV6-1 to TRBJ2-5, with D perhaps matching TRBD1 or TRBD2 (6 bases each). V lost 7 bases and J 4 bases, leaving 22 bases between the germline ends. Germline V CDR1 and CDR2: MNHNS, SASEGT. The CDR3 runs to 16 residues. CDR3 DNA sequence: TGTGCCAGCACCGGGGTCGGCAGGGGAGGAGGAGAGACCCAGTACTTC. Residues: CASTGVGRGGGETQYF.

This clonotype has just a few counts. The chain couples TRBV4-1 to TRBJ1-2; D call uncertain. V lost 5 bases and J 2 bases, leaving 9 bases between the germline ends. Per germline, CDR1 MGHRA and CDR2 YSYEKL. The CDR3 loop spans 13 amino acids. The CDR3 DNA follows: TGCGCCAGCAGCGTACAGTTGAACTATGGCTACACCTTC. This codes for CASSVQLNYGYTF.

This chain joins TRBV2 and TRBJ2-3; D is unclear. Germline loops: CDR1 SNHLY, CDR2 FYNNEI. The CDR3 spans 14 residues. Trimming took 7 bases from V and 2 from J, leaving 13 bases between them. The CDR3 DNA sequence: TGTGCCAGCAACGTTGTTGGCACCACAGATACGCAGTATTTT. It translates to CASNVVGTTDTQYF.

The V call is TRBV5-5, the J call TRBJ2-5; 7 nucleotides agree with TRBD2. CDR3 size: 14 residues. Looked up from germline, CDR1 is SGHKS and CDR2 is YYEKEE (reference sequence). V shed 4 bases and J 2 bases; nucleotides not matched to a gene: 5. Here the CDR3 DNA reads TGTGCCAGCAGCCGGGGGGATGGACAAGAGACCCAGTACTTC. Its protein product is CASSRGDGQETQYF.

The chain employs TRBV6-2 or TRBV6-3 and TRBJ1-2; D perhaps matches TRBD1 (5 bases). From germline, CDR1 is MNHEY and CDR2 SVGEGT. The CDR3 runs 13 residues. V was trimmed by 6 bases and J by 6 bases, leaving 14 bases between them. In DNA, the CDR3 is TGTGCCAGCAGACAAAACAGGAGGGATGGCTACACCTTC. Its translation is CASRQNRRDGYTF.

This clonotype turned up a few times. This sequence joins TRBV5-1 and TRBJ2-5; tentatively, D is TRBD1 or TRBD2 (5 bases each). Trimming cost V 3 bases and J 5 bases, with 14 bases left between them. Germline V CDR1 and CDR2: SGHRS, YFSETQ. This CDR3 region has 14 residues. CDR3 nucleotides: TGCGCCAGCAGCTCGGGGACGGTTAGGGAGACCCAGTACTTC. This encodes CASSSGTVRETQYF.

This clonotype was seen only a few times. The rearrangement joins TRBV4-3 to TRBJ2-1, with 8 nucleotides matching TRBD2. This CDR3 has 16 residues. Germline V CDR1 and CDR2: LGHNA, YSLEER. With V trimmed by 0 bases and J by 6 bases, 7 bases remained unmatched. In DNA form, the CDR3 reads TGCGCCAGCAGCCAAGACCGCCTTGGGACTAGCAATGAGCAGTTCTTC. Its translation is CASSQDRLGTSNEQFF.

This clonotype was seen a handful of times. The V and J genes are TRBV24-1 and TRBJ2-2; D might be TRBD1 (6 bases). The germline V gene has CDR1 KGHDR and CDR2 SFDVKD. V lost 2 bases to trimming and J lost 3 bases, with 6 bases between them. The CDR3 totals 14 residues. CDR3 sequence (DNA): TGTGCCACCAGTGATTGGACAGACACCGGGGAGCTGTTTTTT. Protein: CATSDWTDTGELFF.

The V gene is TRBV3-1, the J gene TRBJ1-1; D possibly corresponds to TRBD1 (6 bases). V was shortened by 1 base and J by 1 base, with 13 bases between the two germline ends. Germline loops: CDR1 LGHDT, CDR2 YNNKEL (reference sequence). The CDR3 loop spans 16 amino acids. CDR3 loop: CASSQAERGGNTEAFF. CDR3 nucleotide sequence: TGTGCCAGCAGCCAAGCTGAGAGGGGGGGGAACACTGAAGCTTTCTTT.

This clonotype was detected only a few times. This chain links TRBV20-1 with TRBJ2-3; no definite D call. Trimming took 3 bases from V and 1 from J, leaving 14 bases between them. The CDR3 has 15 residues. Germline CDR1 reads DFQATT; CDR2 reads SNEGSKA (reference sequence). The CDR3 region is CSASAASGGTDTQYF. Written as DNA, the CDR3 is TGCAGTGCTAGCGCCGCGTCGGGCGGCACAGATACGCAGTATTTT.

This chain links TRBV3-1 with TRBJ2-5, with D perhaps matching TRBD1 or TRBD2 (5 bases each). V shed 1 base and J shed 2 bases, with 8 bases lying between them. The CDR3 runs 14 residues. CDR1 LGHDT and CDR2 YNNKEL come from the germline V gene (reference sequence). This CDR3 reads CASSQVWGQETQYF. The CDR3 region has the DNA TGTGCCAGCAGCCAAGTTTGGGGGCAAGAGACCCAGTACTTC.

This rearrangement joins TRBV2 to TRBJ2-7, with no clear D. Germline CDR1 is SNHLY and CDR2 is FYNNEI. This CDR3 spans 13 amino acids. The V and J ends lost 8 bases and 5 bases respectively, with 16 bases between them. This CDR3 reads CASLWELWDEQYF. For the CDR3, the DNA is TGTGCCAGCCTCTGGGAACTTTGGGACGAGCAGTACTTC. The complete variable domain, with remaining parts taken from reference TRBV2 and TRBJ2-7, reads EPEVTQTPSHQVTQMGQEVILRCVPISNHLYFYWYRQILGQKVEFLVSFYNNEISEKSEIFDDQFSVERPDGSNFTLKIRSTKLEDSAMYFCASLWELWDEQYFGPGTRLTVT.

J is TRBJ2-7 and V is TRBV12-3 or TRBV12-4; 10 bases are a match to TRBD2. The CDR3 totals 17 residues. V was pared by 6 bases and J by 0 bases, with 11 bases of the junction left unmatched. CDR3 DNA: TGTGCCAGCAGCCTTAGCGGGGGGCCTCCGATCTCCTACGAGCAGTACTTC. The encoded protein is CASSLSGGPPISYEQYF.

This clonotype was counted only a few times. The chain links TRBV12-3 or TRBV12-4 to TRBJ2-1; D gene uncertain. V lost 6 bases and J lost 4, with 10 bases in between. CDR3 length: 13 amino acids. The CDR3 sequence is CASRSGNYNEQFF. As DNA, the CDR3 is TGTGCCAGCAGGTCCGGAAATTACAATGAGCAGTTCTTC.

The gene calls are TRBV21-1 and TRBJ2-3; the table gives TRBD1 as D, unverified against the DNA. TRBV21-1 is flagged as a pseudogene. The CDR3 spans 14 residues. CDR3 sequence (DNA): TGTGCCAGCAGCTGGGACAGAAACACAGATACGCAGTATTTT. It yields the protein CASSWDRNTDTQYF.

The chain employs TRBV25-1 and TRBJ2-5; 10 nucleotides match TRBD1. Germline assignment: CDR1 MGHDK and CDR2 SYGVNS. Losses at the gene ends were 2 bases for V and 7 bases for J; bases not matched to a gene: 7. This CDR3 is 15 amino acids long. CDR3 sequence (DNA): TGTGCCAGCAGTGAAGGTTCCGGGACAGGGGCGACCCAGTACTTC. Protein product: CASSEGSGTGATQYF. The entire variable domain, with the rest obtained from reference TRBV25-1 and TRBJ2-5, is as follows: EADIYQTPRYLVIGTGKKITLECSQTMGHDKMYWYQQDPGMELHLIHYSYGVNSTEKGDLSSESTVSRIRTEHFPLTLESARPSHTSQYLCASSEGSGTGATQYFGPGTRLLVL.

Ten or more counts support this clonotype. This rearrangement joins TRBV28 to TRBJ2-7, with 10 bases aligning to TRBD1. This CDR3 region has 12 residues. Germline loops: CDR1 MDHEN, CDR2 SYDVKM. In DNA form, the CDR3 reads TGTGCTACTCGGACAGGGGGCTACGAGCAGTACTTC. It specifies CATRTGGYEQYF.

This clonotype came up many times. The chain recombines TRBV5-1 with TRBJ2-7; no clear D. From germline, CDR1 is SGHRS and CDR2 YFSETQ. V dropped 0 bases and J dropped 9 bases, with 16 bases sitting between them. The CDR3 extends over 14 amino acids. The CDR3 loop is CASSLEDQLRGQYF. Written as DNA, the CDR3 is TGCGCCAGCAGCTTGGAAGACCAGCTACGAGGGCAGTACTTC.

This clonotype has just a few counts. This sequence joins TRBV7-9 and TRBJ2-5; D ambiguous. CDR1 is SEHNR and CDR2 is FQNEAQ in the germline V gene (reference sequence). The CDR3 is made up of 14 amino acids. The V gene lost 3 bases and the J gene lost 2 bases, with 10 bases spanning the gap. The CDR3 is CASSFSTVQETQYF. DNA for the CDR3: TGTGCCAGCAGCTTCAGTACAGTACAAGAGACCCAGTACTTC. Full variable domain (missing parts from reference TRBV7-9 and TRBJ2-5): DTGVSQNPRHKITKRGQNVTFRCDPISEHNRLYWYRQTLGQGPEFLTYFQNEAQLEKSRLLSDRFSAERPKGSFSTLEIQRTEQGDSAMYLCASSFSTVQETQYFGPGTRLLVL.

This clonotype was recorded a few times. This chain joins TRBV15 and TRBJ2-1; 7 bases are a match to TRBD2. The CDR3 consists of 17 residues. The ends lost 5 bases at V and 2 bases at J; junction bases unmatched: 12. CDR1 is LNHNV and CDR2 is YYDKDF in the germline V gene (reference sequence). The CDR3 DNA reads TGTGCCACCAGCGGTAGCCTAAGCGGGAAACCCTACAATGAGCAGTTCTTC. Protein: CATSGSLSGKPYNEQFF.

The chain joins TRBV5-1 to TRBJ2-7; 8 bases align to TRBD1. The germline gives CDR1 SGHRS, CDR2 YFSETQ. This CDR3 comprises 15 residues. V gave up 0 bases and J gave up 5 bases; unmatched junction bases: 7. The CDR3 nucleotides read TGCGCCAGCAGCTTGGATCGCGACAGGGGAGACGAGCAGTACTTC. Translation: CASSLDRDRGDEQYF.